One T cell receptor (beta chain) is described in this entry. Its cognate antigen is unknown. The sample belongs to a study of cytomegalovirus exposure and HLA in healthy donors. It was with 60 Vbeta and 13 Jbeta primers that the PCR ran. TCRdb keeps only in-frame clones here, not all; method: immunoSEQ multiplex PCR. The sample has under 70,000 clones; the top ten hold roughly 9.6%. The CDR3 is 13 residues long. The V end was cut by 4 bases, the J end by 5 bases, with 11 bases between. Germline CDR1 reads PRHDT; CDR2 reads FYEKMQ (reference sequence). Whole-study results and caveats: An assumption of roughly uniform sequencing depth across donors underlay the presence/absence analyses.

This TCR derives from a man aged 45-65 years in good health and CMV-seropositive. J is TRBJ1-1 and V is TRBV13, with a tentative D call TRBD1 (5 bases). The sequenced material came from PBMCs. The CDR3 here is CASSSEGDTEAFF. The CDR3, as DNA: TGTGCCAGCAGCTCGGAAGGGGATACTGAAGCTTTCTTT.